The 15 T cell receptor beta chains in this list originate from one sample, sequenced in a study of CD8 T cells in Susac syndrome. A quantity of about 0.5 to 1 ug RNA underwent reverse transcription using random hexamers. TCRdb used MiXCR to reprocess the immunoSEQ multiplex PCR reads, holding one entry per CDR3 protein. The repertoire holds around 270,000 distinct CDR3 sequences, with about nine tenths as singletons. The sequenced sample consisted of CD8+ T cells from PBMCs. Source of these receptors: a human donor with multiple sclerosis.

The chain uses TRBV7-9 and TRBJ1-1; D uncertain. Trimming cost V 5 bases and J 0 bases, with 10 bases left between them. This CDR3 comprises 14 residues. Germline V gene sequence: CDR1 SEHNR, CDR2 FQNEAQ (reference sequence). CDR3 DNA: TGTGCCAGCAGCGCGTGGACGGTGAACACTGAAGCTTTCTTT. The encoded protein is CASSAWTVNTEAFF.

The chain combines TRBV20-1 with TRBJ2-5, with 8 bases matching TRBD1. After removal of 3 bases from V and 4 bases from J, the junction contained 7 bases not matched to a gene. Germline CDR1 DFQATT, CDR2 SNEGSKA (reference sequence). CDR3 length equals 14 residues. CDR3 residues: CSARDQTGGETQYF. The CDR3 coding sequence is TGCAGTGCTAGGGATCAAACAGGGGGAGAGACCCAGTACTTC.

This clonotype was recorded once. The CDR3 sequence is CASARGPGDTQYF. CDR3 DNA: TGTGCCAGCGCGCGGGGGCCAGGAGATACGCAGTATTTT. The chain combines TRBV6-2 or TRBV6-3 with TRBJ2-3; possibly TRBD2 for D (7 bases). The CDR3 spans 13 residues. The V end lost 8 bases, the J end lost 5 bases, and 14 bases lay between the germline ends. Germline V gives CDR1 MNHEY, CDR2 SVGEGT.

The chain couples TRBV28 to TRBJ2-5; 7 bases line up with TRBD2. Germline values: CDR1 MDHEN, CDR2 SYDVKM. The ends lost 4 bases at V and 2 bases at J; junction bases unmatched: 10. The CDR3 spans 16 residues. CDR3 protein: CASSSGGLAEQETQYF. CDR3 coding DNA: TGTGCCAGCAGTTCGGGCGGGCTAGCGGAGCAAGAGACCCAGTACTTC.

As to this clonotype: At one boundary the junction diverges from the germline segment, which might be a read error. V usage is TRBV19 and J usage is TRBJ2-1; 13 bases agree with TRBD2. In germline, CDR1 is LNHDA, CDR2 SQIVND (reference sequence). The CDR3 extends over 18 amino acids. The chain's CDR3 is CVSSIGTSGKGTYNEQFF. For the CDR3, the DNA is TGTGTCAGTAGCATTGGGACTAGCGGGAAGGGAACCTACAATGAGCAGTTCTTC.

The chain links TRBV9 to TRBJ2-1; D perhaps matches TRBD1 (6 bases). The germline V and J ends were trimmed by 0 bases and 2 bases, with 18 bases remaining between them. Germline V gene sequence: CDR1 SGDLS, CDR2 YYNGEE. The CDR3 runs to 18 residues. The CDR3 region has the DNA TGTGCCAGCAGCGTAGCTCAGGGGCTAGACCTAGCCTACAATGAGCAGTTCTTC. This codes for CASSVAQGLDLAYNEQFF.

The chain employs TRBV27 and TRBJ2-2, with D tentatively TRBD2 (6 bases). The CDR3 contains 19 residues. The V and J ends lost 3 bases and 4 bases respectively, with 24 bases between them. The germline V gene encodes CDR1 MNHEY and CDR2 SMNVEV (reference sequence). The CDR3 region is CASSFGGPQRLEGTGELFF. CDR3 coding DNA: TGTGCCAGCAGTTTTGGAGGTCCCCAGCGACTAGAAGGCACCGGGGAGCTGTTTTTT.

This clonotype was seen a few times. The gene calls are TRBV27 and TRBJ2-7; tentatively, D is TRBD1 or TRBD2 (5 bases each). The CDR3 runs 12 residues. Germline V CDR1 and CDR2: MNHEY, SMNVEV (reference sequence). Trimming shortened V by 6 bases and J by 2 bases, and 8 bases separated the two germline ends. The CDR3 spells CASRGTAYEQYF. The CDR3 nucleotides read TGTGCCAGCAGGGGGACGGCCTACGAGCAGTACTTC.

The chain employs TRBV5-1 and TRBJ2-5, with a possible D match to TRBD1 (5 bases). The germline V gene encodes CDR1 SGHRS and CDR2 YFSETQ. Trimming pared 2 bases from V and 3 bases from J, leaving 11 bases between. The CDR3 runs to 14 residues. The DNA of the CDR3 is TGCGCCAGCAGCTTAACAGGAGCGAAAGAGACCCAGTACTTC. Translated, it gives CASSLTGAKETQYF.

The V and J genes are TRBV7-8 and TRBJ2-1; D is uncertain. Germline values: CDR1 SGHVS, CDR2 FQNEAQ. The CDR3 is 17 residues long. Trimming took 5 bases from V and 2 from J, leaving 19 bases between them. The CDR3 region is CASSRYPGPGAYNEQFF. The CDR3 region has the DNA TGTGCCAGCAGCCGCTATCCGGGTCCAGGCGCCTACAATGAGCAGTTCTTC.

DNA of the CDR3: TGCAGTGCTCCCCAGGGCGGGGAGCTGTTTTTT. Its protein product is CSAPQGGELFF. The J gene is TRBJ2-2, the V gene TRBV20-1, with a possible D match to TRBD1 (5 bases). This CDR3 has 11 amino acids. Per germline, CDR1 DFQATT and CDR2 SNEGSKA (reference sequence). V lost 5 bases, J lost 7 bases, and 8 bases lay in between.

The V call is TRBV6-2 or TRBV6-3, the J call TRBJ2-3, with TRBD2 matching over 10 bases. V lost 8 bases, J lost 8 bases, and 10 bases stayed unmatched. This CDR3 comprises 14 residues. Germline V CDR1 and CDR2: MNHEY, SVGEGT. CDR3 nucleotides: TGTGCCAGCCTGGGGCTAGCGGGGGACCTTACGCAGTATTTT. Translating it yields CASLGLAGDLTQYF.

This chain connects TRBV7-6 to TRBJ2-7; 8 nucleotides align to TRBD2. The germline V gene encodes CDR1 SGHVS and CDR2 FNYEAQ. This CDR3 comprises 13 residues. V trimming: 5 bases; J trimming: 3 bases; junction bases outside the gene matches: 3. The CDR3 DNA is TGTGCCAGCAGCCCTAGCGGGCTCTACGAGCAGTACTTC. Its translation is CASSPSGLYEQYF.

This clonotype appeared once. CDR3 amino acids: CATTWGTGGNQPQHF. The CDR3 nucleotides are TGTGCCACTACCTGGGGGACAGGGGGCAATCAGCCCCAGCATTTT. The chain couples TRBV19 to TRBJ1-5, with TRBD1 identical over 10 bases. In germline, CDR1 is LNHDA, CDR2 SQIVND (reference sequence). The CDR3 is 15 residues long. Losses at the gene ends were 10 bases for V and 2 bases for J; bases not matched to a gene: 8.

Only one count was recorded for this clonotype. The chain's CDR3 is CASSQDREAPYNEQFF. The CDR3 DNA is TGTGCCAGTAGTCAGGACAGGGAGGCACCCTACAATGAGCAGTTCTTC. The chain employs TRBV19 and TRBJ2-1; 8 nucleotides align to TRBD1. The CDR3 loop spans 16 amino acids. Trimming took 5 bases from V and 2 from J; bases not matched to a gene: 8. The germline V gene has CDR1 LNHDA and CDR2 SQIVND (reference sequence).